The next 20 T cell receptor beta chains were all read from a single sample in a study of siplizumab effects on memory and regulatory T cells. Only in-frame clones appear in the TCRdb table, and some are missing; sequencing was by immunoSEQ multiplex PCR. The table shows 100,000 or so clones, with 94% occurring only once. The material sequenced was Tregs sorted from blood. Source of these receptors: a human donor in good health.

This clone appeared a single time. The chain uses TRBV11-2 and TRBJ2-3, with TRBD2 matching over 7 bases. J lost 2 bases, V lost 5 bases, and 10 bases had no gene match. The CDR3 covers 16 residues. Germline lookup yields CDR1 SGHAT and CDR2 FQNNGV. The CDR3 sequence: CASSAVGGRLTDTQYF. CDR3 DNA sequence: TGTGCCAGCAGCGCAGTCGGCGGGAGACTCACAGATACGCAGTATTTT. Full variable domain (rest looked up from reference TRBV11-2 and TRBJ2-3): EAGVAQSPRYKIIEKRQSVAFWCNPISGHATLYWYQQILGQGPKLLIQFQNNGVVDDSQLPKDRFSAERLKGVDSTLKIQPAKLEDSAVYLCASSAVGGRLTDTQYFGPGTRLTVL.

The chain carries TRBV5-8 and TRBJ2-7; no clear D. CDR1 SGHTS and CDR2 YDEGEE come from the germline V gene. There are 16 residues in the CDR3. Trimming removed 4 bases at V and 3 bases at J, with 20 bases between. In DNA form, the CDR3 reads TGTGCCAGCAGCGATAACGGACGAGCGAATATCTACGAGCAGTACTTC. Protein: CASSDNGRANIYEQYF.

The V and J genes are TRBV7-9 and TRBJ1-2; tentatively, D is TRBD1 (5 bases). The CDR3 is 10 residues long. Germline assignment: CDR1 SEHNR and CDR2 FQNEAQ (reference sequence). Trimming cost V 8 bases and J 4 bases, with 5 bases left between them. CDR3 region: CASGTYGYTF. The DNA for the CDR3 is TGTGCCAGCGGGACCTATGGCTACACCTTC. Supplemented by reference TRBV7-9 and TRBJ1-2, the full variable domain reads DTGVSQNPRHKITKRGQNVTFRCDPISEHNRLYWYRQTLGQGPEFLTYFQNEAQLEKSRLLSDRFSAERPKGSFSTLEIQRTEQGDSAMYLCASGTYGYTFGSGTRLTVV.

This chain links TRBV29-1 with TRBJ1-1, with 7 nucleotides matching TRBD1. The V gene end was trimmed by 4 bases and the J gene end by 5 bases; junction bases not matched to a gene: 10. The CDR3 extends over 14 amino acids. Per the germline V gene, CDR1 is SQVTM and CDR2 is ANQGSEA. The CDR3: CSVARERGRTEAFF. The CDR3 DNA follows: TGCAGCGTTGCCAGGGAAAGGGGGCGAACTGAAGCTTTCTTT. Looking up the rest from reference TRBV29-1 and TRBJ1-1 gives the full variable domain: SAVISQKPSRDICQRGTSLTIQCQVDSQVTMMFWYRQQPGQSLTLIATANQGSEATYESGFVIDKFPISRPNLTFSTLTVSNMSPEDSSIYLCSVARERGRTEAFFGQGTRLTVV.

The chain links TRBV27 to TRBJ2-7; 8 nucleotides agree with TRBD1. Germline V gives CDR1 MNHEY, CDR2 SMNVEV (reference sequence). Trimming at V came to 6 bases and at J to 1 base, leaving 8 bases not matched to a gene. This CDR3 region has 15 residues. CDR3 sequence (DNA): TGTGCCAGCAGCGCATTGACAGGGGAATCCTACGAGCAGTACTTC. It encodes CASSALTGESYEQYF.

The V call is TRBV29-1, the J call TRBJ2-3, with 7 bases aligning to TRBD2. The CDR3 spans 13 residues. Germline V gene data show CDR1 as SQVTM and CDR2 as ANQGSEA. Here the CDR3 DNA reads TGCAACTGTGGGGAGGGAGGCACAGATACGCAGTATTTT. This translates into CNCGEGGTDTQYF.

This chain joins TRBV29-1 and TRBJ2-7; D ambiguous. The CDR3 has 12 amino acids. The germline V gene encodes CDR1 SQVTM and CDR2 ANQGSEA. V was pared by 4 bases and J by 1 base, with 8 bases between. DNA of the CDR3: TGCAGCGTTGCACTATTATCCTACGAGCAGTACTTC. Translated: CSVALLSYEQYF.

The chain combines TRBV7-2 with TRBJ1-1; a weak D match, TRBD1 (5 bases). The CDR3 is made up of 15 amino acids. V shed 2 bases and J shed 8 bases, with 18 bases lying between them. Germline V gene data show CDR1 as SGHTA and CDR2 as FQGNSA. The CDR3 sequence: CASSLRTTRTTEAFF. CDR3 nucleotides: TGTGCCAGCAGCTTAAGAACCACGAGGACAACGGAAGCTTTCTTT.

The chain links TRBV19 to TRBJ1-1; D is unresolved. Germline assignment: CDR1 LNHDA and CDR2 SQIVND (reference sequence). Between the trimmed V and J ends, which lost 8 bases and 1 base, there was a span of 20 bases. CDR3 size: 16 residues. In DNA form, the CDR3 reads TGTGCCAGTCGTACGGGGAGACGTCAGTGGAACACTGAAGCTTTCTTT. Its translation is CASRTGRRQWNTEAFF. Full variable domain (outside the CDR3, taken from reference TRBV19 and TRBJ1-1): DGGITQSPKYLFRKEGQNVTLSCEQNLNHDAMYWYRQDPGQGLRLIYYSQIVNDFQKGDIAEGYSVSREKKESFPLTVTSAQKNPTAFYLCASRTGRRQWNTEAFFGQGTRLTVV.

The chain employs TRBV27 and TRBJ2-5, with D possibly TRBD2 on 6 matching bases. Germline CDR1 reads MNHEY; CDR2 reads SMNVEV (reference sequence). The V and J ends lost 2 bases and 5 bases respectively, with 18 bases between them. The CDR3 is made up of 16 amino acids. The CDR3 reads CASSLVSPAGQETQYF. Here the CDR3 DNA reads TGTGCCAGCAGTTTAGTAAGTCCAGCGGGCCAGGAGACCCAGTACTTC.

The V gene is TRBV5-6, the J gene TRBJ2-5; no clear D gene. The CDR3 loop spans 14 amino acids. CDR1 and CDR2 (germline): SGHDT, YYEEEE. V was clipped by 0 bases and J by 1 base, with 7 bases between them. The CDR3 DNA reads TGTGCCAGCAGCTTGGGGCAACCCCAAGAGACCCAGTACTTC. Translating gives CASSLGQPQETQYF.

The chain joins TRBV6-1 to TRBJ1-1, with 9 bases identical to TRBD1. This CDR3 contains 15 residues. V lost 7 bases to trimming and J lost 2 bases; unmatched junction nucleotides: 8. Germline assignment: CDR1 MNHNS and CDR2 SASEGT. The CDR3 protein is CASNRGLIINTEAFF. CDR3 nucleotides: TGTGCCAGCAACAGGGGGCTTATTATTAACACTGAAGCTTTCTTT.

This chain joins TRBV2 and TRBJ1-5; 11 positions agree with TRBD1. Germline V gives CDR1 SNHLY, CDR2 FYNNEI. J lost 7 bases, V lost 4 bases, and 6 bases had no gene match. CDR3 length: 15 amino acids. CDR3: CASSAGTGGGQPQHF. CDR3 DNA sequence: TGTGCCAGCAGTGCCGGGACAGGGGGAGGGCAGCCCCAGCATTTT.

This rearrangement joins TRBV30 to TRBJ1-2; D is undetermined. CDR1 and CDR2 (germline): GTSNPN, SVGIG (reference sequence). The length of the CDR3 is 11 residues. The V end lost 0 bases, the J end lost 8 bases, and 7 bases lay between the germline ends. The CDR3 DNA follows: TGTGCCTGGAGTGTACGGGAAGGCTACACCTTC. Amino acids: CAWSVREGYTF.

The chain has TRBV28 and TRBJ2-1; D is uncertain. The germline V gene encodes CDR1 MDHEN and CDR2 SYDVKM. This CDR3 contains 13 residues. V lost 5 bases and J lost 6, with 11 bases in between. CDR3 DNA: TGTGCCAGCAGTACCCCTGCCTTCAATGAGCAGTTCTTC. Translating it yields CASSTPAFNEQFF. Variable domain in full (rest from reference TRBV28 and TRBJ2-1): DVKVTQSSRYLVKRTGEKVFLECVQDMDHENMFWYRQDPGLGLRLIYFSYDVKMKEKGDIPEGYSVSREKKERFSLILESASTNQTSMYLCASSTPAFNEQFFGPGTRLTVL.

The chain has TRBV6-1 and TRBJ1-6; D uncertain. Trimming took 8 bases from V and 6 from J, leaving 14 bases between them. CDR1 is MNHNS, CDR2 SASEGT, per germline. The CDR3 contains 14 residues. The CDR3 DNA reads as TGTGCCAGCCGGGCAGCTAGCCGTAATTCACCCCTCCACTTT. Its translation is CASRAASRNSPLHF.

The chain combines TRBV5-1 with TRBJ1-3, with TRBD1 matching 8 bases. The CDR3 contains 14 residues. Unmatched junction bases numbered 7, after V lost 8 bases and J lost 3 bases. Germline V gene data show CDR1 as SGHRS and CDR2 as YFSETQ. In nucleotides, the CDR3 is TGCGCCAGTCGCAGACAGGGGTTTGGAAACACCATATATTTT. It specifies CASRRQGFGNTIYF. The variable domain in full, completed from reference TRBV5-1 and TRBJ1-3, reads KAGVTQTPRYLIKTRGQQVTLSCSPISGHRSVSWYQQTPGQGLQFLFEYFSETQRNKGNFPGRFSGRQFSNSRSEMNVSTLELGDSALYLCASRRQGFGNTIYFGEGSWLTVV.

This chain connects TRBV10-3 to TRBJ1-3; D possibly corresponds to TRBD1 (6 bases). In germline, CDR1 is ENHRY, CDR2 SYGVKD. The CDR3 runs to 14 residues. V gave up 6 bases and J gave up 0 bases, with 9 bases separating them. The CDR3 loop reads CAISGTNSGNTIYF. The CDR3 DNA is TGTGCCATCAGCGGGACAAACTCTGGAAACACCATATATTTT.

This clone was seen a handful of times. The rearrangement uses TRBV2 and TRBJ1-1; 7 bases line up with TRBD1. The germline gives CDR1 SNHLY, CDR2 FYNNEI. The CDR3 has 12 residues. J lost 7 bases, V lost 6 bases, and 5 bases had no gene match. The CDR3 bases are TGTGCCAGCAGGGCAGGGGGTTATGAAGCTTTCTTT. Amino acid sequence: CASRAGGYEAFF.

This CDR3 reads CASSLGILAAGGELFF. As DNA, the CDR3 is TGTGCCAGCAGCTTAGGGATACTAGCGGCGGGCGGGGAGCTGTTTTTT. The genes are TRBV7-6 and TRBJ2-2; 8 bases align to TRBD2. The CDR3 runs to 16 residues. V lost 1 base to trimming and J lost 7 bases; unmatched junction nucleotides: 8. CDR1 and CDR2 (germline): SGHVS, FNYEAQ.